Presented here are 10 T cell receptor beta chains from one specimen sequenced in a study of T cell repertoires in cytomegalovirus infection. TCRdb independently ran MiXCR on the reads; one entry per CDR3 protein. The sample has around 260,000 distinct CDR3 sequences; roughly 9% are singletons. Sequenced: PBMCs. These receptors were collected from a human donor in good health (CMV status not recorded). Some clones in this sample may be carry-over from other donors' samples.

This clonotype occurred a few times. The V call is TRBV7-8, the J call TRBJ1-1; 8 bases match TRBD1. Looked up from germline, CDR1 is SGHVS and CDR2 is FQNEAQ. The CDR3 sequence is 12 residues long. The trim removed 5 bases at V and 11 bases at J, leaving 7 bases unmatched. The CDR3 is CASSRADRVAFF. The CDR3 DNA follows: TGTGCCAGCAGCCGAGCGGACAGGGTGGCTTTCTTT. The complete variable domain, with remaining parts taken from reference TRBV7-8 and TRBJ1-1, reads GAGVSQSPRYKVAKRGQDVALRCDPISGHVSLFWYQQALGQGPEFLTYFQNEAQLDKSGLPSDRFFAERPEGSVSTLKIQRTQQEDSAVYLCASSRADRVAFFGQGTRLTVV.

CDR3 nucleotides: TGCAGTGCTAGTTGGGGAAGAGGCTACACCTTC. This encodes CSASWGRGYTF. V and J are TRBV20-1 and TRBJ1-2, with no clear D. Trimming shortened V by 3 bases and J by 8 bases, and 10 bases separated the two germline ends. Germline V gives CDR1 DFQATT, CDR2 SNEGSKA (reference sequence). The CDR3 contains 11 residues.

The sample holds many counts of this clonotype. The J gene is TRBJ1-2, the V gene TRBV19; D not certain. Trimming took off 0 bases at V and 3 bases at J, with 17 bases between the two ends. This CDR3 has 17 amino acids. Germline V gene data show CDR1 as LNHDA and CDR2 as SQIVND (reference sequence). CDR3 residues: CASSIDGGGRVDYGYTF. CDR3 sequence (DNA): TGTGCCAGTAGTATAGATGGTGGCGGACGGGTCGACTATGGCTACACCTTC.

In its sample, this clonotype was seen a few times. The V gene is TRBV11-2, the J gene TRBJ2-3; possible D gene TRBD1, 5 bases. The CDR3 sequence is 15 residues long. In germline, CDR1 is SGHAT, CDR2 FQNNGV. V lost 7 bases and J 0 bases, leaving 14 bases between the germline ends. The chain's CDR3 is CASNPDSASTDTQYF. The CDR3 DNA follows: TGTGCCAGCAACCCCGACAGTGCTAGCACAGATACGCAGTATTTT.

This clonotype was observed at least ten times. J is TRBJ2-3 and V is TRBV7-2, with 10 bases fitting TRBD2. With V trimmed by 5 bases and J by 1 base, 6 bases remained unmatched. Germline CDR1 SGHTA, CDR2 FQGNSA. The CDR3 totals 16 residues. Written as DNA, the CDR3 is TGTGCCAGCAGCATCTCCACTAGCGGGGGCACAGATACGCAGTATTTT. Its protein product is CASSISTSGGTDTQYF.

This clonotype was seen many times. The chain has TRBV7-2 and TRBJ2-5; 15 bases agree with TRBD2. V was clipped by 3 bases and J by 1 base; unmatched bases: 0. The germline CDR1 and CDR2 sequences are SGHTA and FQGNSA. The CDR3 has 16 residues. The CDR3 nucleotides read TGTGCCAGCAGCTTGGGACTAGCGGGGGGCCAAGAGACCCAGTACTTC. Translation gives CASSLGLAGGQETQYF.

This clonotype was observed a handful of times. V usage is TRBV7-9 and J usage is TRBJ2-7; D possibly corresponds to TRBD1 (6 bases). This CDR3 region has 15 residues. The germline V and J ends were trimmed by 0 bases and 5 bases, with 14 bases remaining between them. Germline CDR1 SEHNR, CDR2 FQNEAQ (reference sequence). The CDR3 region has the DNA TGTGCCAGCAGCTTAGCCACAGGGTCGGCCAACGAGCAGTACTTC. Translated: CASSLATGSANEQYF.

This clonotype was seen repeatedly, ten times or more. The J gene is TRBJ2-1, the V gene TRBV7-2, with TRBD2 matching over 11 bases. Germline V lookup: CDR1 SGHTA, CDR2 FQGNSA. There are 15 residues in the CDR3. V trimming: 0 bases; J trimming: 6 bases; junction bases outside the gene matches: 1. As DNA, the CDR3 is TGTGCCAGCAGCTTAGCTAGCGGGGGGGTCAATGAGCAGTTCTTC. Amino acids: CASSLASGGVNEQFF.

This clonotype was counted only a few times. The chain uses TRBV29-1 and TRBJ1-2, with D perhaps matching TRBD1 (5 bases). The CDR3 is made up of 13 amino acids. V was shortened by 3 bases and J by 7 bases, with 15 bases between the two germline ends. Germline CDR1 is SQVTM and CDR2 is ANQGSEA. The CDR3 spells CSVDRGTEGGYTF. The CDR3, as DNA: TGCAGCGTTGACCGAGGGACGGAAGGTGGCTACACCTTC.

The chain recombines TRBV7-2 with TRBJ2-5; possible D gene TRBD1, 5 bases. Germline CDR1 reads SGHTA; CDR2 reads FQGNSA. This CDR3 region has 13 residues. V lost 2 bases and J lost 5, with 9 bases in between. CDR3 sequence reads: CASSLPGWETQYF. The DNA for the CDR3 is TGTGCCAGCAGCTTACCAGGGTGGGAGACCCAGTACTTC. The full variable domain, rest sourced from reference TRBV7-2 and TRBJ2-5, is GAGVSQSPSNKVTEKGKDVELRCDPISGHTALYWYRQSLGQGLEFLIYFQGNSAPDKSGLPSDRFSAERTGGSVSTLTIQRTQQEDSAVYLCASSLPGWETQYFGPGTRLLVL.